This entry lists 18 T cell receptor beta chains sequenced from one sample in a study of T cell responses to AZD1222 COVID-19 vaccine. Sequencing was performed with immunoSEQ multiplex PCR; in TCRdb, only in-frame clones are kept and a portion is missing. The sample holds some 120,000 clones, roughly 91% seen once. This material consisted of peripheral blood, taken on day 0 of MenACWY control vaccination. Receptors were obtained from an adult in good health.

This clone was recorded only once. The chain employs TRBV5-6 and TRBJ2-7; tentatively, D is TRBD2 (6 bases). CDR1 is SGHDT and CDR2 is YYEEEE in the germline V gene. The length of the CDR3 is 13 residues. Trimming stripped 2 bases from V and 10 bases from J, with 16 bases between. For the CDR3, the DNA is TGTGCCAGCAGCTTAAAACCGGGGACTGAACAGTACGTC. This gives the protein CASSLKPGTEQYV.

The rearrangement joins TRBV21-1 to TRBJ2-5; TRBD1, the table's D call, lacks a check against the DNA. TRBV21-1 is reported as a pseudogene. This CDR3 spans 14 amino acids. CDR3 nucleotides: TGTGCCAGCAGCAAATGGGACAGGAGAGAGACCCAGTACTTC. Its translation: CASSKWDRRETQYF.

The chain links TRBV5-6 to TRBJ2-3, with D hard to call. Germline-derived CDR1 and CDR2 are SGHDT and YYEEEE. The CDR3 loop spans 14 amino acids. Between the trimmed V and J ends, which lost 6 bases and 5 bases, there was a span of 16 bases. The CDR3 here is CASTPAGSVDTQYF. CDR3 DNA: TGTGCCAGCACCCCCGCTGGGTCGGTAGATACGCAGTATTTT.

This clone was detected once. The gene calls are TRBV10-3 and TRBJ2-3, with a weak D call TRBD1 (6 bases). This CDR3 region has 16 residues. Germline CDR1 ENHRY, CDR2 SYGVKD. The ends were cut back, 6 bases at V and 6 bases at J, with 22 bases in the middle. The CDR3 nucleotides read TGTGCCATCAGCCTCCCAGGGGACCAAGCAGGGGATACGCAGTATTTT. This sequence encodes CAISLPGDQAGDTQYF.

On this clone itself: Compared with germline, one end of the junction differs, possibly owing to a read error. This chain uses TRBV7-9 with TRBJ1-1; 9 nucleotides agree with TRBD1. This CDR3 spans 13 amino acids. Germline lookup yields CDR1 SEHNR and CDR2 FQNEAQ (reference sequence). CDR3 region: CASRLGTGIEAFF. CDR3 in DNA: TGTGCCAGCAGGTTAGGGACAGGGATTGAAGCTTTCTTT.

The V gene is TRBV4-3, the J gene TRBJ2-4; TRBD2 agrees at 8 bases. Trimming took 1 base from V and 5 from J; bases not matched to a gene: 7. Germline V CDR1 and CDR2: LGHNA, YSLEER. This CDR3 comprises 16 residues. Here the CDR3 reads CASSQGRGGRENIQYF. In nucleotides, the CDR3 is TGCGCCAGCAGCCAAGGTCGGGGGGGCCGCGAAAACATTCAGTACTTC.

This chain joins TRBV28 and TRBJ1-1, with D maybe TRBD1 (5 bases). CDR3 length: 12 amino acids. Germline V gene data show CDR1 as MDHEN and CDR2 as SYDVKM. V shed 5 bases and J shed 6 bases, with 10 bases lying between them. This CDR3 reads CASSDSIPEAFF. CDR3 nucleotide sequence: TGTGCCAGCAGTGACAGTATCCCTGAAGCTTTCTTT. The full variable domain, its missing parts supplied by reference TRBV28 and TRBJ1-1, is DVKVTQSSRYLVKRTGEKVFLECVQDMDHENMFWYRQDPGLGLRLIYFSYDVKMKEKGDIPEGYSVSREKKERFSLILESASTNQTSMYLCASSDSIPEAFFGQGTRLTVV.

The chain recombines TRBV13 with TRBJ1-1, with 7 nucleotides matching TRBD1. V dropped 5 bases and J dropped 0; count of bases not matched to a gene: 6. CDR1 PRHDT and CDR2 FYEKMQ come from the germline V gene (reference sequence). This CDR3 spans 15 amino acids. This CDR3 is CASSADRRLNTEAFF. The CDR3 DNA is TGTGCCAGCAGCGCGGACAGGCGCTTGAACACTGAAGCTTTCTTT.

The rearrangement uses TRBV3-1 (or the pseudogene TRBV3-2) and TRBJ2-1, with TRBD1 identical over 9 bases. Looked up from germline, CDR1 is LGHDT and CDR2 is YNNKEL (reference sequence). The CDR3 length is 18 residues. The ends lost 2 bases at V and 3 bases at J; junction bases unmatched: 11. CDR3 in DNA: TGTGCCAGCAGCCAATATACCCCCCGGGACAGGGTCTACAATGAGCAGTTCTTC. Amino acids: CASSQYTPRDRVYNEQFF.

The V call is TRBV6-1, the J call TRBJ2-7; D possibly corresponds to TRBD1 (5 bases). CDR3 length equals 14 residues. Germline values: CDR1 MNHNS, CDR2 SASEGT. V lost 2 bases, J lost 3 bases, and 11 bases lay in between. The CDR3 protein is CASSELRQNYEQYV. Written as DNA, the CDR3 is TGTGCCAGCAGTGAATTACGACAGAACTACGAGCAGTACGTC.

The chain is built from TRBV6-1 and TRBJ1-3, with D uncertain. There are 16 residues in the CDR3. Germline V gene sequence: CDR1 MNHNS, CDR2 SASEGT. Deletions cut 3 bases from V and 0 bases from J, with 12 bases between. The DNA for the CDR3 is TGTGCCAGCAGTGATGTCACACCTAACTCTGGAAACACCATATATTTT. It is translated as CASSDVTPNSGNTIYF.

The rearrangement joins TRBV28 to TRBJ1-5, with D hard to call. The CDR3 length is 14 residues. Trimming removed 6 bases at V and 0 bases at J, with 9 bases between. The germline V gene has CDR1 MDHEN and CDR2 SYDVKM. The CDR3 region has the DNA TGTGCCAGCAGCCAACTCGATAGCAATCAGCCCCAGCATTTT. Protein sequence: CASSQLDSNQPQHF. The full variable domain, completed using reference TRBV28 and TRBJ1-5, is DVKVTQSSRYLVKRTGEKVFLECVQDMDHENMFWYRQDPGLGLRLIYFSYDVKMKEKGDIPEGYSVSREKKERFSLILESASTNQTSMYLCASSQLDSNQPQHFGDGTRLSIL.

This chain joins TRBV3-1 (or the pseudogene TRBV3-2) and TRBJ1-1, with TRBD1 matching 11 bases. There are 15 residues in the CDR3. V gave up 3 bases and J gave up 4 bases; unmatched junction bases: 4. Germline lookup yields CDR1 LGHDT and CDR2 YNNKEL (reference sequence). CDR3 amino acids: CASSHSGTGGTEAFF. Written as DNA, the CDR3 is TGTGCCAGCAGCCACTCCGGGACAGGGGGCACTGAAGCTTTCTTT.

This clone has only a few counts. The chain recombines TRBV14 with TRBJ1-2; TRBD1 agrees at 7 bases. V lost 5 bases to trimming and J lost 4 bases; unmatched junction nucleotides: 4. The V gene's germline CDR1 is SGHDN and CDR2 FVKESK. The length of the CDR3 is 13 residues. CDR3 coding DNA: TGTGCCAGCAGCGTACAGGGGTTCTATGGCTACACCTTC. As protein: CASSVQGFYGYTF.

This clone is a singleton in its sample. The chain carries TRBV4-3 and TRBJ2-1; D may be TRBD1 (6 bases). V gave up 3 bases and J gave up 9 bases, with 18 bases separating them. From germline, CDR1 is LGHNA and CDR2 YSLEER. CDR3 length: 15 residues. The CDR3 nucleotides read TGCGCCAGCAGCCAGCAACTTCCAGGGGTGGGTGAGCAGTTCTTC. It specifies CASSQQLPGVGEQFF.

The chain links TRBV5-1 to TRBJ1-2; 9 bases are shared with TRBD1. The CDR3 sequence is 14 residues long. V was pared by 0 bases and J by 8 bases, with 5 bases of the junction left unmatched. Germline V lookup: CDR1 SGHRS, CDR2 YFSETQ. CDR3 nucleotide sequence: TGCGCCAGCAGCTTGGGAACCGGGACAGGGGGCTACACCTTC. Its translation is CASSLGTGTGGYTF.

The chain employs TRBV5-8 and TRBJ2-1; D may correspond to TRBD1 or TRBD2 (5 bases each). Germline-derived CDR1 and CDR2 are SGHTS and YDEGEE. Trimming shortened V by 0 bases and J by 6 bases, and 13 bases separated the two germline ends. The CDR3 totals 15 residues. CDR3 in DNA: TGTGCCAGCAGCTTGGCCCGACCGGGGCGCAATGAGCAGTTCTTC. This gives the protein CASSLARPGRNEQFF. Complete variable domain (other parts from reference TRBV5-8 and TRBJ2-1): EAGVTQSPTHLIKTRGQQATLRCSPISGHTSVYWYQQALGLGLQFLLWYDEGEERNRGNFPPRFSGRQFPNYSSELNVNALELEDSALYLCASSLARPGRNEQFFGPGTRLTVL.

This chain links TRBV6-1 with TRBJ2-7; D may correspond to TRBD1 or TRBD2 (7 bases each). V shed 2 bases and J shed 1 base, with 12 bases lying between them. Germline assignment: CDR1 MNHNS and CDR2 SASEGT. The CDR3 consists of 15 residues. CDR3 sequence reads: CASSESGTASYEQYV. DNA for the CDR3: TGTGCCAGCAGTGAAAGCGGGACAGCTTCCTACGAGCAGTACGTC.